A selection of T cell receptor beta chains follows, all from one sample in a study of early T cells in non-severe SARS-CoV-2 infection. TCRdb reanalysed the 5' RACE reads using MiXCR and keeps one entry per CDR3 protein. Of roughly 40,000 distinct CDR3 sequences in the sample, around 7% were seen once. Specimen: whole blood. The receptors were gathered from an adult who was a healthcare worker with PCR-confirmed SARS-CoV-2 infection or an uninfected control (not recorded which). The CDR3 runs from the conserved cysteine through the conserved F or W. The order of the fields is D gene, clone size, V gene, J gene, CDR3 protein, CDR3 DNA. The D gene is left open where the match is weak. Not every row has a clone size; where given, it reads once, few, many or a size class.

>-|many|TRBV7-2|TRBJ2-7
CASSLVAGTISYEQYF
TGTGCCAGCAGCTTAGTTGCAGGCACAATCTCCTACGAGCAGTACTTC
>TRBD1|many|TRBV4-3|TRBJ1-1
CASSQAPGTGGTEAFF
TGCGCCAGCAGCCAAGCTCCCGGGACAGGGGGCACTGAAGCTTTCTTT
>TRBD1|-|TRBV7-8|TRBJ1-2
CASSLDRGMYGYTF
TGTGCCAGCAGCTTAGACAGGGGCATGTATGGCTACACCTTC
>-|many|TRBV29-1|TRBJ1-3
CSVEGGDSGNTIYF
TGCAGCGTTGAGGGGGGAGACTCTGGAAACACCATATATTTT
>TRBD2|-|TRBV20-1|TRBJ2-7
CSAPWSGGGVYEQYF
TGCAGTGCCCCCTGGAGCGGGGGGGGCGTTTACGAGCAGTACTTC
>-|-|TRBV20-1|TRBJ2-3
CSALAPGDTDTQYF
TGCAGTGCTCTAGCGCCTGGGGACACAGATACGCAGTATTTT
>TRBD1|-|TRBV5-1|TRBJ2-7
CASSQATGTYEQYF
TGCGCCAGCAGCCAAGCGACAGGGACCTACGAGCAGTACTTC
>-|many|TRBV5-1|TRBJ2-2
CASEGTTYTGELFF
TGCGCCAGCGAGGGGACGACCTACACCGGGGAGCTGTTTTTT
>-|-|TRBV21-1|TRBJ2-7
CTSSKDGTSYF
TGTACCAGCAGCAAAGACGGGACGTCGTACTTC
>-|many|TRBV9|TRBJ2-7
CASSVSPTTEQYF
TGTGCCAGCAGCGTTAGCCCAACCACCGAGCAGTACTTC
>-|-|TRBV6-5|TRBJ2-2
CASSYSINGLGELFF
TGTGCCAGCAGTTACTCGATTAACGGGCTCGGGGAGCTGTTTTTT
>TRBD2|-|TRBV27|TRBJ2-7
CASNLRGGYEQYF
TGTGCCAGCAACCTTCGCGGGGGTTACGAGCAGTACTTC
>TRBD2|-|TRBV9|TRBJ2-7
CASSGSGGTYEQYF
TGTGCCAGCAGCGGTAGCGGGGGTACCTACGAGCAGTACTTC
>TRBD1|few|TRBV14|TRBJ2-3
CASSNGQGWSTDTQYF
TGTGCCAGCAGCAACGGACAGGGTTGGAGCACAGATACGCAGTATTTT
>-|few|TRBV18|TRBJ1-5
CASSPQGPSQPQHF
TGTGCCAGCTCACCCCAGGGGCCCTCTCAGCCCCAGCATTTT
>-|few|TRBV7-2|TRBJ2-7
CASILSPGAYEQYF
TGTGCCAGCATCTTAAGCCCAGGGGCCTACGAGCAGTACTTC
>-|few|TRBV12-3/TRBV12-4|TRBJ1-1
CASTLPGEPEAFF
TGTGCCAGCACCTTGCCTGGGGAACCTGAAGCTTTCTTT
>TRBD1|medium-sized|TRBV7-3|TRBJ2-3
CASSSRTGPPDTQYF
TGTGCCAGCAGCTCCCGGACAGGGCCCCCAGATACGCAGTATTTT
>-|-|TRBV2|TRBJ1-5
CASSPQVSNQPQHF
TGTGCCAGCAGTCCACAGGTTAGCAATCAGCCCCAGCATTTT
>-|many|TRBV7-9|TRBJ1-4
CASSIGSARFGEEKLFF
TGTGCCAGCAGCATAGGGTCAGCGCGGTTTGGGGAAGAAAAACTGTTTTTT
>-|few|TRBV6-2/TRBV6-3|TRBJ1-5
CASNDHGQPQHF
TGTGCCAGCAACGACCATGGGCAGCCCCAGCATTTT
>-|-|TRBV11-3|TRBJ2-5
CASSLSGTEQETQYF
TGTGCCAGCAGCTTAAGCGGGACAGAACAAGAGACCCAGTACTTC
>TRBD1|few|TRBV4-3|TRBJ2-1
CATGTGSSYNEQFF
TGCGCCACTGGGACAGGGAGTTCCTACAATGAGCAGTTCTTC
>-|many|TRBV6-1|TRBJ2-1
CASSTGTRGNEQFF
TGTGCCAGCAGCACCGGGACACGGGGCAATGAGCAGTTCTTC
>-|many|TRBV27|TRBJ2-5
CASSSQETQYF
TGTGCCAGCAGTTCCCAAGAGACCCAGTACTTC
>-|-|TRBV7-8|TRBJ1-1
CASKGGGVNTEAFF
TGTGCCAGCAAAGGCGGGGGGGTGAACACTGAAGCTTTCTTT
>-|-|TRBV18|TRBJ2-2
CASSPLARASNTGELFF
TGTGCCAGCTCACCATTAGCGCGGGCTTCGAACACCGGGGAGCTGTTTTTT
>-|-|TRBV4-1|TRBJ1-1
CASSQGAVGNTEAFF
TGCGCCAGCAGCCAAGGGGCCGTGGGGAACACTGAAGCTTTCTTT
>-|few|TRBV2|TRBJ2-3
CASTQGPTDTQYF
TGTGCCAGCACCCAGGGCCCCACAGATACGCAGTATTTT
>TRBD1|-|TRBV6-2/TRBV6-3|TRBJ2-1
CASTEDRDYNEQFF
TGTGCCAGCACCGAGGACAGGGACTACAATGAGCAGTTCTTC
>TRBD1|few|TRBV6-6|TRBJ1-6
CASSYSTGFHF
TGTGCCAGCAGTTACTCGACAGGGTTCCACTTT
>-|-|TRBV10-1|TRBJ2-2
CASSGPEVDRTNTGELFF
TGCGCCAGCAGTGGCCCGGAGGTAGACAGGACGAACACCGGGGAGCTGTTTTTT
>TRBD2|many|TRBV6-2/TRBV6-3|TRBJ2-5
CASSYGGLPQETQYF
TGTGCCAGCAGTTACGGGGGACTACCACAAGAGACCCAGTACTTC
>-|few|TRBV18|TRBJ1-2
CASSPFLQGDYGYTF
TGTGCCAGCTCACCATTTCTCCAAGGGGACTATGGCTACACCTTC
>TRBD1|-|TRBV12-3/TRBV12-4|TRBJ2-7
CASSLLGTAAYEQYF
TGTGCCAGCAGTTTACTGGGGACAGCCGCCTACGAGCAGTACTTC
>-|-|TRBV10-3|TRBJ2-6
CAIRRDAGANVLTF
TGTGCCATCAGGCGGGACGCTGGGGCCAACGTCCTGACTTTC
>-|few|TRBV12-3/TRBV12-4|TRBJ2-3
CASSPPGGAPTDTQYF
TGTGCCAGCTCCCCTCCAGGGGGGGCTCCCACAGATACGCAGTATTTT
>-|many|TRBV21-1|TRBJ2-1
CASGPLKENNEQFF
TGTGCCAGCGGGCCCCTTAAGGAAAACAATGAGCAGTTCTTC
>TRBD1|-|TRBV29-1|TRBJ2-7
CSAADRVDSYEQYF
TGCAGCGCTGCGGACAGGGTAGATTCCTACGAGCAGTACTTC
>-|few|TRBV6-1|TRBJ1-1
CASGRGAAKNTEAFF
TGTGCCAGTGGGCGGGGTGCAGCGAAGAACACTGAAGCTTTCTTT
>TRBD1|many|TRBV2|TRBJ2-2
CASSDPVDRANTGELFF
TGTGCCAGCAGTGATCCGGTGGACAGGGCGAACACCGGGGAGCTGTTTTTT
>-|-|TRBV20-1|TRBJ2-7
CSAWNSYEQYF
TGCAGTGCATGGAACTCTTACGAGCAGTACTTC
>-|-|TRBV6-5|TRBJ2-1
CASRRRESSYNEQFF
TGTGCCAGCAGACGGAGGGAAAGCTCCTACAATGAGCAGTTCTTC
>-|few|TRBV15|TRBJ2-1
CATSRDAGQGGDNEQFF
TGTGCCACCAGCAGAGATGCTGGACAGGGAGGGGACAATGAGCAGTTCTTC
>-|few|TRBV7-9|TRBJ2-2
CASSLFTANTGELFF
TGTGCCAGCAGCTTATTTACAGCGAACACCGGGGAGCTGTTTTTT
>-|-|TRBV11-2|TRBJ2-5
CASSLVGGPETQYF
TGTGCCAGCAGCTTAGTCGGGGGTCCAGAGACCCAGTACTTC
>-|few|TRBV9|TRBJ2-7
CASSVQGKWHEQYF
TGTGCCAGCAGCGTCCAAGGGAAATGGCACGAGCAGTACTTC
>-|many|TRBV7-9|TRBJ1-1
CASSLDSGLAEAFF
TGTGCCAGCAGCTTAGATTCGGGCCTCGCTGAAGCTTTCTTT
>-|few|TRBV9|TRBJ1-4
CASSLTGTEEKLFF
TGTGCCAGCAGCCTAACAGGAACGGAAGAAAAACTGTTTTTT
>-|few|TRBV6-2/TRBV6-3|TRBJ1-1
CASTYPAGRVNTEAFF
TGTGCCAGCACCTACCCTGCGGGCAGGGTGAACACTGAAGCTTTCTTT
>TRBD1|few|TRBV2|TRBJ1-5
CASSFPDRELQPQHF
TGTGCCAGCAGTTTCCCGGACAGGGAGTTGCAGCCCCAGCATTTT
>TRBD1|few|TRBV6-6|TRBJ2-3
CASSGTGLDTQYF
TGTGCCAGCAGTGGGACAGGGTTAGATACGCAGTATTTT
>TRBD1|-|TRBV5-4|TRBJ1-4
CASSLRTGINEKLFF
TGTGCCAGCAGCTTGAGGACAGGGATAAATGAAAAACTGTTTTTT
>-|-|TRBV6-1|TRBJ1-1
CASGAAGGTEAFF
TGTGCCAGCGGAGCGGCGGGGGGAACTGAAGCTTTCTTT
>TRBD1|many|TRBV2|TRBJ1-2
CASRDTGVYGYTF
TGTGCCAGCAGGGATACAGGGGTCTATGGCTACACCTTC
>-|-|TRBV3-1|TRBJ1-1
CASSQNTEAFF
TGTGCCAGCAGCCAAAACACTGAAGCTTTCTTT
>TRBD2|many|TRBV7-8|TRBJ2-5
CASSLLAGARETQYF
TGTGCCAGCAGTCTACTAGCGGGGGCCAGAGAGACCCAGTACTTC
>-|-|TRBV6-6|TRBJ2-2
CASSSPLRRSPGELFF
TGTGCCAGCTCCTCCCCCCTCAGAAGATCTCCCGGGGAGCTGTTTTTT
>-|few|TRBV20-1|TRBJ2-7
CSAPGHRSYEQYF
TGCAGTGCTCCGGGACACCGCTCCTACGAGCAGTACTTC
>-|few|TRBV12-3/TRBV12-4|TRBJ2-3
CASRSQGGDTQYF
TGTGCCAGCAGATCTCAGGGGGGAGATACGCAGTATTTT